The clone carrying this TCR beta chain is identified as medium-sized from frequency. As yet, its antigen is unknown. These data belong to a study of cytomegalovirus exposure and HLA in healthy donors. Study results and limitations: Productive rates of about 90% or about 30% were seen for most TCR beta V segments in an earlier analysis.

With 60 Vbeta and 13 Jbeta primers, the PCR was carried out. Here immunoSEQ multiplex PCR was the method, and the copy in TCRdb shows in-frame clones only, minus some. This table holds roughly 65,000 clones. CDR3 length: 17 residues. The V and J ends lost 0 bases and 1 base, in that order; junction bases with no gene match: 3. Looked up from germline, CDR1 is LNHDA and CDR2 is SQIVND (reference sequence). The chain joins TRBV19 to TRBJ2-6; 7 bases line up with TRBD2. The sequencing sample was made of PBMCs. This TCR derives from a boy aged 5-17 years in good health and CMV-seronegative. CDR3 in DNA: TGTGCCAGTAGTATAGATCGCGGGGGATCTGGGGCCAACGTCCTGACTTTC. Encoded protein: CASSIDRGGSGANVLTF.